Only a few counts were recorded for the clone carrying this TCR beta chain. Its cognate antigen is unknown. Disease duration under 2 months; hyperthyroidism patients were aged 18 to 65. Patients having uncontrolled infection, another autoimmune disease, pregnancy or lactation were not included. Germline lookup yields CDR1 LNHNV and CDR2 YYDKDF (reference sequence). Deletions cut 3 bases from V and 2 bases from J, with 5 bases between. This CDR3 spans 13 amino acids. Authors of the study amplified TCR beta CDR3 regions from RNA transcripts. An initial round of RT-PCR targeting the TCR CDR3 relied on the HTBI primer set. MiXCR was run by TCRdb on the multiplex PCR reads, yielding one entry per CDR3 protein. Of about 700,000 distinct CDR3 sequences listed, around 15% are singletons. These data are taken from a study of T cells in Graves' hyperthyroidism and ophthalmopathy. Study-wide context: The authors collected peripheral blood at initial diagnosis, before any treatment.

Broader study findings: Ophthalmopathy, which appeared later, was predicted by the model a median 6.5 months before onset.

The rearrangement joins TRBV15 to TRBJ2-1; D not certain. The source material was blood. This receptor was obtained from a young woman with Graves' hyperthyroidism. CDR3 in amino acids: CATSSGPYNEQFF. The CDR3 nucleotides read TGTGCCACCAGCAGCGGCCCCTACAATGAGCAGTTCTTC.